Shown below are 14 T cell receptor beta chains from a single sample sequenced in a study of long-term antiretroviral therapy in people with HIV. Investigators performed immunoSEQ version v3.0 at survey level. TCRdb's table, derived via immunoSEQ multiplex PCR, lists solely in-frame clones and lacks some. This table holds over 30,000 clones, around 85% found once. The sample in question was unsorted PBMCs, obtained 1.2 years after starting antiretroviral therapy. The receptors originated from a woman aged 45-59 years with HIV.

The chain has TRBV5-4 and TRBJ2-2; D call uncertain. Germline loops: CDR1 SGHNT, CDR2 YYREEE (reference sequence). The CDR3 is 14 residues long. V shed 0 bases and J shed 1 base, with 4 bases lying between them. DNA of the CDR3: TGTGCCAGCAGCTTGGGGCAGAACACCGGGGAGCTGTTTTTT. It specifies CASSLGQNTGELFF.

The V and J genes are TRBV7-9 and TRBJ2-7; 10 bases agree with TRBD1. Trimming at V came to 1 base and at J to 3 bases, leaving 3 bases not matched to a gene. The CDR3 spans 15 residues. The germline gives CDR1 SEHNR, CDR2 FQNEAQ (reference sequence). The CDR3: CASSLVRTGGYEQYF. CDR3 bases: TGTGCCAGCAGCTTAGTCAGGACAGGGGGCTACGAGCAGTACTTC.

This rearrangement joins TRBV5-1 to TRBJ2-7, with D hard to call. Trimming left V 4 bases short and J 2 bases short, with 4 bases between. Germline V gene data show CDR1 as SGHRS and CDR2 as YFSETQ. CDR3 length: 11 residues. The CDR3 nucleotides are TGCGCCAGCAGCGAGACCTACGAGCAGTACTTC. This codes for CASSETYEQYF.

This clone was detected once. The chain combines TRBV5-6 with TRBJ1-2; D uncertain. The CDR3 length is 14 residues. CDR1 and CDR2 (germline): SGHDT, YYEEEE. The germline V and J ends were trimmed by 3 bases and 4 bases, with 13 bases remaining between them. The chain's CDR3 is CASSSKKVLYGYTF. The CDR3 DNA reads TGTGCCAGCAGCTCCAAAAAAGTCCTCTATGGCTACACCTTC. The full variable domain, its missing parts supplied by reference TRBV5-6 and TRBJ1-2, is DAGVTQSPTHLIKTRGQQVTLRCSPKSGHDTVSWYQQALGQGPQFIFQYYEEEERQRGNFPDRFSGHQFPNYSSELNVNALLLGDSALYLCASSSKKVLYGYTFGSGTRLTVV.

This chain connects TRBV29-1 to TRBJ1-2; D not certain. The V end was cut by 4 bases, the J end by 1 base, with 10 bases between. Germline lookup yields CDR1 SQVTM and CDR2 ANQGSEA. The CDR3 extends over 13 amino acids. This chain's CDR3 is CSVGAAGNYGYTF. The CDR3 nucleotides read TGCAGCGTTGGGGCGGCCGGTAACTATGGCTACACCTTC.

The chain joins TRBV7-9 to TRBJ2-7, with D perhaps assigned TRBD1 or TRBD2 (5 bases each). Germline-derived CDR1 and CDR2 are SEHNR and FQNEAQ (reference sequence). The V end was cut by 0 bases, the J end by 2 bases, with 8 bases between. The CDR3 runs 14 residues. CDR3 sequence (DNA): TGTGCCAGCAGCTTAGCGGGGGAGACCTACGAGCAGTACTTC. Protein product: CASSLAGETYEQYF.

The rearrangement joins TRBV7-3 to TRBJ2-5; TRBD2 matches at 8 bases. In germline, CDR1 is SGHTA, CDR2 FQGTGA. Unmatched junction bases numbered 6, after V lost 2 bases and J lost 4 bases. The CDR3 contains 15 residues. The CDR3 region has the DNA TGTGCCAGCAGCTTATCGGGGACTAGTCGAGAGACCCAGTACTTC. It codes for CASSLSGTSRETQYF. The full variable domain, completed using reference TRBV7-3 and TRBJ2-5, is GAGVSQTPSNKVTEKGKYVELRCDPISGHTALYWYRQSLGQGPEFLIYFQGTGAADDSGLPNDRFFAVRPEGSVSTLKIQRTERGDSAVYLCASSLSGTSRETQYFGPGTRLLVL.

This chain joins TRBV5-5 and TRBJ2-2; D is perhaps TRBD1 (6 bases). Germline-derived CDR1 and CDR2 are SGHKS and YYEKEE (reference sequence). V was pared by 3 bases and J by 4 bases, with 13 bases between. This CDR3 is built from 15 residues. CDR3 in amino acids: CASSSRQAATGELFF. CDR3 nucleotide sequence: TGTGCCAGCAGCTCGCGACAGGCGGCCACCGGGGAGCTGTTTTTT.

The CDR3 DNA follows: TGCGCCAGCAGCCAAGATCCCCCTGGAAACACCATATATTTT. It translates to CASSQDPPGNTIYF. The chain links TRBV4-3 to TRBJ1-3; D is undetermined. Germline values: CDR1 LGHNA, CDR2 YSLEER. This CDR3 has 14 amino acids. Trimming shortened V by 0 bases and J by 2 bases, and 5 bases separated the two germline ends.

The V and J genes are TRBV11-2 and TRBJ1-5; a weak D match, TRBD1 (6 bases). The CDR3 consists of 16 residues. Germline CDR1 reads SGHAT; CDR2 reads FQNNGV. V lost 0 bases and J 4 bases, leaving 13 bases between the germline ends. CDR3: CASSLDFGQLNQPQHF. For the CDR3, the DNA is TGTGCCAGCAGCTTAGACTTCGGACAGTTAAATCAGCCCCAGCATTTT.

The genes are TRBV6-6 and TRBJ2-5; 9 nucleotides align to TRBD2. The V gene end was trimmed by 5 bases and the J gene end by 3 bases; junction bases not matched to a gene: 7. CDR3 size: 15 residues. Germline V gives CDR1 MNHNY, CDR2 SVGAGI (reference sequence). CDR3 nucleotides: TGTGCCAGCAGTCCCGATCTAGCGGGGAAAGAGACCCAGTACTTC. Protein product: CASSPDLAGKETQYF.

This clone was counted once. CDR3 residues: CASSPGAGGATDTQYF. The CDR3 nucleotides are TGTGCCAGCAGCCCCGGCGCCGGGGGGGCAACAGATACGCAGTATTTT. V gene TRBV4-2 combines with J gene TRBJ2-3, with 8 bases matching TRBD2. Trimming took 4 bases from V and 3 from J; bases not matched to a gene: 9. Per germline, CDR1 LGHNA and CDR2 YNFKEQ. CDR3 length: 16 residues.

The V gene is TRBV5-1, the J gene TRBJ1-1; D may be TRBD1 (5 bases). The germline CDR1 and CDR2 sequences are SGHRS and YFSETQ. The CDR3 has 15 amino acids. Between the trimmed V and J ends, which lost 0 bases and 0 bases, there was a span of 9 bases. The CDR3 region is CASSLALGLNTEAFF. CDR3 sequence (DNA): TGCGCCAGCAGCTTGGCCTTGGGACTGAACACTGAAGCTTTCTTT.

The V gene is TRBV5-4, the J gene TRBJ2-5; perhaps D is TRBD1 or TRBD2 (7 bases each). CDR3 length: 16 residues. From germline, CDR1 is SGHNT and CDR2 YYREEE (reference sequence). V was shortened by 3 bases and J by 2 bases, with 17 bases between the two germline ends. The CDR3 bases are TGTGCCAGCAGCTCGGGTGGGAGGGACAGTCAAGAGACCCAGTACTTC. Residues: CASSSGGRDSQETQYF.